Listed below are T cell receptor beta chains from one sample, sequenced in a study of blood T cell repertoires in COVID-19. TCRdb's copy holds only in-frame clones and misses some; the assay was immunoSEQ multiplex PCR. The top ten hold about 5% of the sample, which has around 220,000 clones, 75% to 90% seen once. The sequenced material came from peripheral blood. The source is a human donor in a cohort sampled during active COVID-19. The CDR3 runs from the conserved cysteine through the conserved F or W. Each record gives: J gene, D gene, V gene, clone size, CDR3 DNA, CDR3 protein. D genes are given only for firm matches. Clone size, where shown, is once, few, many, or a class for clones that have expanded.

J gene: TRBJ2-1
D gene: .
V gene: TRBV19
clone size: few
CDR3 DNA: TGTGCCAGTAGTATAGAGGGAGTGTGGAATGAGCAGTTCTTC
CDR3 protein: CASSIEGVWNEQFF

J gene: TRBJ1-2
D gene: TRBD1
V gene: TRBV5-1
clone size: .
CDR3 DNA: TGCGCCAGCAGCCTTGGGACAGGCGGGGGCTACACCTTC
CDR3 protein: CASSLGTGGGYTF

J gene: TRBJ2-7
D gene: .
V gene: TRBV11-3
clone size: .
CDR3 DNA: TGTGCCAGCAGCTTAGCTTACCGCGCCGAGCAGTACTTC
CDR3 protein: CASSLAYRAEQYF

J gene: TRBJ2-7
D gene: TRBD2
V gene: TRBV6-5
clone size: .
CDR3 DNA: TGTGCCAGCAGTTACCCACTAGCGGGAGAAATCTACGAGCAGTACTTC
CDR3 protein: CASSYPLAGEIYEQYF

J gene: TRBJ2-7
D gene: TRBD2
V gene: TRBV5-6
clone size: .
CDR3 DNA: TGTGCCAGCAGCCGGACTAGCGGGTCTCTACGCGAGCAGTACTTC
CDR3 protein: CASSRTSGSLREQYF

J gene: TRBJ2-7
D gene: TRBD1
V gene: TRBV4-2
clone size: many
CDR3 DNA: TGTGCCAGCAGCCCCGGGACAGGGACGACGTACTCCTACGAGCAGTACTTC
CDR3 protein: CASSPGTGTTYSYEQYF

J gene: TRBJ1-1
D gene: .
V gene: TRBV30
clone size: .
CDR3 DNA: TGTGCCTGGAGGGGAACAGGTTTACTTTTGAACACTGAAGCTTTCTTT
CDR3 protein: CAWRGTGLLLNTEAFF

J gene: TRBJ1-1
D gene: .
V gene: TRBV11-2
clone size: .
CDR3 DNA: TGTGCCAGCAGCTTAAGCAGGGTCAGCACTGAAGCTTTCTTT
CDR3 protein: CASSLSRVSTEAFF

J gene: TRBJ2-7
D gene: TRBD1
V gene: TRBV28
clone size: .
CDR3 DNA: TGTGCCAGCAGTTCCCGGGACAGGGTTATCTACGAGCAGTACTTC
CDR3 protein: CASSSRDRVIYEQYF

J gene: TRBJ2-3
D gene: TRBD1
V gene: TRBV18
clone size: .
CDR3 DNA: TGTGCCAGCTCACACCGGACAGGTGCCCCAGATACGCAGTATTTT
CDR3 protein: CASSHRTGAPDTQYF

J gene: TRBJ2-7
D gene: .
V gene: TRBV27
clone size: .
CDR3 DNA: TGTGCCAGCAGCCTGGTAGCGGCCCAAACCTACGAGCAGTACTTC
CDR3 protein: CASSLVAAQTYEQYF

J gene: TRBJ2-1
D gene: TRBD2
V gene: TRBV3-1/TRBV3-2
clone size: .
CDR3 DNA: TGTGCCAGCAGCCAGAGCGGGGCTTACAATGAGCAGTTCTTC
CDR3 protein: CASSQSGAYNEQFF

J gene: TRBJ1-6
D gene: TRBD1
V gene: TRBV27
clone size: .
CDR3 DNA: TGTGCCAGCAGTCCGCGACAGGGGCCGAATTCACCCCTCCACTTT
CDR3 protein: CASSPRQGPNSPLHF

J gene: TRBJ1-5
D gene: .
V gene: TRBV9
clone size: .
CDR3 DNA: TGTGCCAGCAGCTTAGGCGGGGGGCGTCAGCCCCAGCATTTT
CDR3 protein: CASSLGGGRQPQHF

J gene: TRBJ1-2
D gene: TRBD1
V gene: TRBV28
clone size: .
CDR3 DNA: TGTGCCAGCAGTTACACAGGGGACTTCTATGGCTACACCTTC
CDR3 protein: CASSYTGDFYGYTF

J gene: TRBJ2-1
D gene: .
V gene: TRBV3-1/TRBV3-2
clone size: .
CDR3 DNA: TGTGCCAGCAGCCTCAGAGGGCGTCCGAGCTCCTACAATGAGCAGTTCTTC
CDR3 protein: CASSLRGRPSSYNEQFF

J gene: TRBJ1-4
D gene: .
V gene: TRBV11-2
clone size: once
CDR3 DNA: TGTGCCAGCAGCTTCCTCTGGCAGGGGAATGAAAAACTGTTTTTT
CDR3 protein: CASSFLWQGNEKLFF

J gene: TRBJ1-1
D gene: TRBD1
V gene: TRBV18
clone size: .
CDR3 DNA: TGTGCCAGCTCACCAGGACAGGCGAACACTGAAGCTTTCTTT
CDR3 protein: CASSPGQANTEAFF

J gene: TRBJ1-5
D gene: TRBD1
V gene: TRBV7-9
clone size: .
CDR3 DNA: TGTGCCAGCAGCTCAGTTGACAGGGGTAATCAGCCCCAGCATTTT
CDR3 protein: CASSSVDRGNQPQHF

J gene: TRBJ1-2
D gene: .
V gene: TRBV30
clone size: .
CDR3 DNA: TGTGCCTGGAGTGTGGAACGGGGGGCAGATGGCTACACCTTC
CDR3 protein: CAWSVERGADGYTF

J gene: TRBJ2-7
D gene: TRBD2
V gene: TRBV25-1
clone size: .
CDR3 DNA: TGTGCCAGCAGTCCCGGGACTAGGAGGGAGCAGTACTTC
CDR3 protein: CASSPGTRREQYF

J gene: TRBJ1-6
D gene: .
V gene: TRBV9
clone size: .
CDR3 DNA: TGTGCCAGCAGCGTAGGTCCCGCAGGGGATTCACCCCTCCACTTT
CDR3 protein: CASSVGPAGDSPLHF

J gene: TRBJ2-1
D gene: .
V gene: TRBV5-1
clone size: .
CDR3 DNA: TGCGCCAGCAGCCAGCAGGGTGACGGTGCTGAGCAGTTCTTC
CDR3 protein: CASSQQGDGAEQFF

J gene: TRBJ2-1
D gene: TRBD2
V gene: TRBV7-7
clone size: .
CDR3 DNA: TGTGCCAGCAGCCCCTGGACTAGCGGACCCTACAATGAGCAGTTCTTC
CDR3 protein: CASSPWTSGPYNEQFF

J gene: TRBJ2-7
D gene: .
V gene: TRBV4-3
clone size: .
CDR3 DNA: TGCGCCAGCAGCCAAGATCGAACTAGCTCCTACGAGCAGTACTTC
CDR3 protein: CASSQDRTSSYEQYF

J gene: TRBJ2-5
D gene: .
V gene: TRBV7-9
clone size: .
CDR3 DNA: TGTGCCAGCAGCTTGGATCTACGGGACCAAGAGACCCAGTACTTC
CDR3 protein: CASSLDLRDQETQYF

J gene: TRBJ2-7
D gene: TRBD2
V gene: TRBV20-1
clone size: .
CDR3 DNA: TGCAGTGCTAGTCCGGGACTAGCGGACTACGAGCAGTACTTC
CDR3 protein: CSASPGLADYEQYF

J gene: TRBJ2-6
D gene: TRBD2
V gene: TRBV11-2
clone size: few
CDR3 DNA: TGTGCCAGCAGCCGGACTAGCGCTGGGGCCAACGTCCTGACTTTC
CDR3 protein: CASSRTSAGANVLTF

J gene: TRBJ1-5
D gene: TRBD1
V gene: TRBV3-1/TRBV3-2
clone size: once
CDR3 DNA: TGTGCCAGCAGCGCGACAGGGGGAGGCGATCAGCCCCAGCATTTT
CDR3 protein: CASSATGGGDQPQHF

J gene: TRBJ2-1
D gene: TRBD2
V gene: TRBV27
clone size: .
CDR3 DNA: TGTGCCAGCAGGATCCGGGGGGGCTCCTACAATGAGCAGTTCTTC
CDR3 protein: CASRIRGGSYNEQFF

J gene: TRBJ2-7
D gene: TRBD1
V gene: TRBV5-4
clone size: .
CDR3 DNA: TGTGCCAGCAGCCCTTTCGACAGGGAGCAATCCGAGCAGTACTTC
CDR3 protein: CASSPFDREQSEQYF

J gene: TRBJ1-5
D gene: TRBD1
V gene: TRBV28
clone size: .
CDR3 DNA: TGTGCCAGCAGCCGAGGATTCTTGACAGGGGCCAGCAATCAGCCCCAGCATTTT
CDR3 protein: CASSRGFLTGASNQPQHF

J gene: TRBJ2-7
D gene: .
V gene: TRBV19
clone size: .
CDR3 DNA: TGTGCCAGTAGTATAGCTCACCTGCGATTGTACGAGCAGTACTTC
CDR3 protein: CASSIAHLRLYEQYF

J gene: TRBJ2-7
D gene: TRBD1
V gene: TRBV5-6
clone size: .
CDR3 DNA: TGTGCCAGCAGCGGGAGACAGGGTTATAACTACGAGCAGTACTTC
CDR3 protein: CASSGRQGYNYEQYF

J gene: TRBJ2-7
D gene: TRBD1
V gene: TRBV19
clone size: .
CDR3 DNA: TGTGCCAGTAGTATAGGGCGACAGGGAACCTACGAGCAGTACTTC
CDR3 protein: CASSIGRQGTYEQYF

J gene: TRBJ1-5
D gene: TRBD1
V gene: TRBV20-1
clone size: .
CDR3 DNA: TGCAGTGCTAGTGCGACAGGGTATCAGCCCCAGCATTTT
CDR3 protein: CSASATGYQPQHF

J gene: TRBJ2-7
D gene: .
V gene: TRBV3-1/TRBV3-2
clone size: .
CDR3 DNA: TGTGCCAGCACCTTAGGTCAGGGGTCTGGGGAGCAGTACTTC
CDR3 protein: CASTLGQGSGEQYF

J gene: TRBJ2-4
D gene: TRBD2
V gene: TRBV28
clone size: .
CDR3 DNA: TGTGCCAGCGTTTCCGGGGGGGCTGGCTACATTCAGTACTTC
CDR3 protein: CASVSGGAGYIQYF

J gene: TRBJ1-2
D gene: TRBD1
V gene: TRBV30
clone size: .
CDR3 DNA: TGTGCCTGGAGTCTGACAGGGGGCTATGGCTACACCTTC
CDR3 protein: CAWSLTGGYGYTF

J gene: TRBJ1-6
D gene: TRBD1
V gene: TRBV5-1
clone size: .
CDR3 DNA: TGCGCCAGCAGCTTGGAGGGGGCGGAAAATTCACCCCTCCACTTT
CDR3 protein: CASSLEGAENSPLHF

J gene: TRBJ2-2
D gene: .
V gene: TRBV6-5
clone size: .
CDR3 DNA: TGTGCCAGCAGCAGGCTCGGCGGGGAGCTGTTTTTT
CDR3 protein: CASSRLGGELFF

J gene: TRBJ1-2
D gene: .
V gene: TRBV30
clone size: .
CDR3 DNA: TGTGCCTGGAGTGTCGGAGTCTATGGCTACACCTTC
CDR3 protein: CAWSVGVYGYTF

J gene: TRBJ2-7
D gene: .
V gene: TRBV4-3
clone size: .
CDR3 DNA: TGCGCCAGCAGCCGAGACCCCGGGCTCGGGGCCTACGAGCAGTACTTC
CDR3 protein: CASSRDPGLGAYEQYF

J gene: TRBJ2-1
D gene: TRBD2
V gene: TRBV4-3
clone size: .
CDR3 DNA: TGCGCCAGCAGCCAAGGCCGGGAGGTTAATGAGCAGTTCTTC
CDR3 protein: CASSQGREVNEQFF

J gene: TRBJ2-6
D gene: .
V gene: TRBV10-3
clone size: .
CDR3 DNA: TGTGCCATCCCAGGACAGCCCTCCTCTGGGGCCAACGTCCTGACTTTC
CDR3 protein: CAIPGQPSSGANVLTF

J gene: TRBJ1-2
D gene: .
V gene: TRBV2
clone size: .
CDR3 DNA: TGTGCCAGCAGCCGGGACTTAGATGGCTACACCTTC
CDR3 protein: CASSRDLDGYTF

J gene: TRBJ1-2
D gene: .
V gene: TRBV28
clone size: once
CDR3 DNA: TGTGCCAGCAGTTCGACAGCTAACTATGGCTACACCTTC
CDR3 protein: CASSSTANYGYTF

J gene: TRBJ2-4
D gene: TRBD2
V gene: TRBV13
clone size: .
CDR3 DNA: TGTGCCAGCAGAAAGACTAGCGGGCTAGCCAAAAACATTCAGTACTTC
CDR3 protein: CASRKTSGLAKNIQYF

J gene: TRBJ1-1
D gene: .
V gene: TRBV21-1
clone size: .
CDR3 DNA: TGTGCCAGCAGCAAAAGGGGCGGGGGGTGGAGATGTTCTGAAGCTTTCTTT
CDR3 protein: CASSKRGGGWRCSEAFF

J gene: TRBJ2-7
D gene: TRBD2
V gene: TRBV25-1
clone size: .
CDR3 DNA: TGTGCCAGTCCGCCCGGGACTAGCGTTAAATTCTCCTACGAGCAGTACTTC
CDR3 protein: CASPPGTSVKFSYEQYF

J gene: TRBJ2-3
D gene: .
V gene: TRBV28
clone size: .
CDR3 DNA: TGTGCCAGCAGTTTTCGCCGAGCGGCTAGCACAGATACGCAGTATTTT
CDR3 protein: CASSFRRAASTDTQYF

J gene: TRBJ2-7
D gene: .
V gene: TRBV19
clone size: .
CDR3 DNA: TGTGCCAGTAGTGGGGCACCTGGCTACGAGCAGTACTTC
CDR3 protein: CASSGAPGYEQYF